A selection of T cell receptor beta chains follows, all from one sample in a study of cytomegalovirus exposure and HLA in healthy donors. Only in-frame clones appear in the TCRdb table, and some are missing; sequencing was by immunoSEQ multiplex PCR. The table lists 130,000 to 150,000 clones, 73% of them singletons. Sequencing was performed on PBMCs. The source is a young woman in good health and CMV-seronegative. The CDR3 runs from the conserved cysteine through the conserved F or W. D genes are given only for firm matches. Part of the rows lack a size; the others show once, few, many or a class for expanded clones.

abundance	v_gene	j_gene	d_gene	CDR3nt	CDR3aa
NA	TRBV7-6	TRBJ2-5	NA	TGTGCCAGCAGCTGGGGCTCTTGGGAGACCCAGTACTTC	CASSWGSWETQYF
NA	TRBV7-9	TRBJ1-2	NA	TGTGCCAGCAGCTTATCGCCCCCAGCAGGGAGGGTTGGCTACACCTTC	CASSLSPPAGRVGYTF
NA	TRBV11-2	TRBJ2-1	TRBD2	TGTGCCAGCAGCTTTGGAACCGGGACTAGCGGGAGGGCCCGGAATGAGCAGTTCTTC	CASSFGTGTSGRARNEQFF
once	TRBV19	TRBJ2-7	TRBD1	TGTGCCAGTAGTCCCGGCGGGACAGGGGGATCCTACGAGCAGTACTTC	CASSPGGTGGSYEQYF
NA	TRBV9	TRBJ2-7	TRBD1	TGTGCCAGCAGCGCAGGGGGTGGGTACTCCTACGAGCAGTACTTC	CASSAGGGYSYEQYF
NA	TRBV7-9	TRBJ1-1	TRBD1	TGTGCCAGCTTTGAGGGGACAGGGGGTGAAGCTTTCTTT	CASFEGTGGEAFF
NA	TRBV5-4	TRBJ2-5	TRBD1	TGTGCCAGCAGCGTCCGGGACAGGGGTAGACAGACCCAGTACTTC	CASSVRDRGRQTQYF
NA	TRBV5-6	TRBJ1-5	NA	TGTGCCAGCAGCTCAAGATCGGGGGTCCAGCCCCAGCATTTT	CASSSRSGVQPQHF
NA	TRBV2	TRBJ1-2	NA	TGTGCCAGCAGTGAGTCGAGGGGGGGCATTAACTATGGCTACACCTTC	CASSESRGGINYGYTF
few	TRBV15	TRBJ2-1	NA	TGTGCCACCAGCAGATCTAGCGAGGCCTACAATGAGCAGTTCTTC	CATSRSSEAYNEQFF
NA	TRBV6-1	TRBJ1-5	TRBD1	TGTGCCAGCAGGTGGGGACAGGCTAATCAGCCCCAGCATTTT	CASRWGQANQPQHF
NA	TRBV5-6	TRBJ1-4	NA	TGTGCCAGCAGCTTGATCTCGGACAGACCTCCTAATGAAAAACTGTTTTTT	CASSLISDRPPNEKLFF
once	TRBV12-5	TRBJ2-2	NA	TGTGCTAGTGGTCAAGACAGGCCTCGCGGGGAGCTGTTTTTT	CASGQDRPRGELFF
NA	TRBV25-1	TRBJ2-1	NA	TGTGCCAGCAGTGAATCAGGGGATGCTCACTACAATGAGCAGTTCTTC	CASSESGDAHYNEQFF
NA	TRBV2	TRBJ2-1	NA	TGTGCCAGCACTTGGGGGGAAAATGAGCAGTTCTTC	CASTWGENEQFF
NA	TRBV28	TRBJ2-1	TRBD2	TGTGCCAGCAGTTTACGTGGGGGGGGTCCAATGGATGAGCAGTTCTTC	CASSLRGGGPMDEQFF
NA	TRBV7-7	TRBJ2-1	NA	TGTGCCAGCAGCTTAGGGGGGGACAGTGAGCAGTTCTTC	CASSLGGDSEQFF
NA	TRBV5-1	TRBJ2-3	TRBD1	TGCGCCAGCAGCTTCCAAGACAGGGGGATTGAAGCGGATACGCAGTATTTT	CASSFQDRGIEADTQYF
NA	TRBV7-8	TRBJ1-6	NA	TGTGCCAGCAGCTTCGGACGGGAAAATTCGCCCCTCCACTTT	CASSFGRENSPLHF
NA	TRBV9	TRBJ1-1	NA	TGTGCCAGCAGCGTAGAGGGAGACATGAACACTGAAGCTTTCTTT	CASSVEGDMNTEAFF
NA	TRBV29-1	TRBJ1-2	NA	TGCAGCGTTGAAGTTAGCTATGGCTACACCTTC	CSVEVSYGYTF
NA	TRBV7-8	TRBJ2-3	TRBD1	TGTGCCAGCAGCTTAGCAGGGGGCCGGACAGATACGCAGTATTTT	CASSLAGGRTDTQYF
NA	TRBV5-8	TRBJ1-2	NA	TGTGCCAGCAGCTTGGAAGCGCCCTATGGCTACACCTTC	CASSLEAPYGYTF
NA	TRBV4-1	TRBJ1-5	NA	TGCGCCAGCAGCCAAGTGATTCAGGGGAACAATCAGCCCCAGCATTTT	CASSQVIQGNNQPQHF
NA	TRBV2	TRBJ1-2	TRBD1	TGTGCCAGCAGGGACAGGAACTATGGCTACACCTTC	CASRDRNYGYTF
NA	TRBV19	TRBJ1-2	NA	TGTGCCAGTATGCCCCGAGGCAGAGATTCTAACTATGGCTACACCTTC	CASMPRGRDSNYGYTF
NA	TRBV6-5	TRBJ1-1	TRBD1	TGTGCCAGCGGACAGGGGTACGAGAACACTGAAGCTTTCTTT	CASGQGYENTEAFF
few	TRBV5-6	TRBJ1-2	TRBD1	TGTGCCAGCAGCTTGGAACGGGACAGTGGCTACACCTTC	CASSLERDSGYTF
few	TRBV7-9	TRBJ2-3	NA	TGTGCCAGCAGCCGGTGGGGGGTAGGGGATACGCAGTATTTT	CASSRWGVGDTQYF